The clone carrying this T cell receptor (beta chain) has more than one count but fewer than ten. The antigen is undetermined. The sample belongs to a study of blood T cells in healthy people across ages. It was with a sample-barcoded 5' primer and a J-beta primer mix that a second PCR of roughly 7 to 11 cycles was run. There were at least 3 million CDR3-containing paired-end reads obtained from each sample. TCRdb called the 5' RACE reads again in MiXCR, with one record for every CDR3 protein. This sample has about a million distinct CDR3 sequences, with 51% found just once. Study-level results: The fall in TCR beta diversity per million T cells was roughly linear with age. Aged donors had fewer naive CD4+ cells and lower diversity than long-lived donors.

The CDR3 covers 19 residues. Germline V gene data show CDR1 as SGHNT and CDR2 as YYREEE (reference sequence). Germline trimming cut 3 bases from V and 4 bases from J; bases unmatched to any gene: 10. The sequenced sample was blood. The chain couples TRBV5-4 to TRBJ2-6; TRBD2 matches 13 bases. This TCR was sampled from a woman aged 55-70 years in good health. The chain's CDR3 is CASSSGTSGTTRGANVLTF. The CDR3 DNA is TGTGCCAGCAGCTCCGGGACTAGCGGGACGACCAGAGGGGCCAACGTCCTGACTTTC.